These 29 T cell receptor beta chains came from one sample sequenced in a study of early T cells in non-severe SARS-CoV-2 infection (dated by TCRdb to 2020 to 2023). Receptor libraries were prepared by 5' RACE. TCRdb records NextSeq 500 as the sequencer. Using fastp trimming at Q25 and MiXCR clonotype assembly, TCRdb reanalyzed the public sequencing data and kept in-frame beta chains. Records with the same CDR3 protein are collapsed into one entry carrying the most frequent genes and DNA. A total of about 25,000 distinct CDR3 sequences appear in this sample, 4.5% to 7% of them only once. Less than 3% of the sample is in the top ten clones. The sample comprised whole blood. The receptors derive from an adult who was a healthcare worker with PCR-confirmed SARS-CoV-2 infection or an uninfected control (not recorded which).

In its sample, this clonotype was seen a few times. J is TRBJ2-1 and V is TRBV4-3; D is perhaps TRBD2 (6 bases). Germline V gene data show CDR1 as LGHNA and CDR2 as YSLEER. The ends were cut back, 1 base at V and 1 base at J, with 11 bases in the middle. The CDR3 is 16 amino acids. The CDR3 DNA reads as TGCGCCAGCAGCCAAGGCCCGGGGAGGTCCTACAATGAGCAGTTCTTC. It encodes CASSQGPGRSYNEQFF.

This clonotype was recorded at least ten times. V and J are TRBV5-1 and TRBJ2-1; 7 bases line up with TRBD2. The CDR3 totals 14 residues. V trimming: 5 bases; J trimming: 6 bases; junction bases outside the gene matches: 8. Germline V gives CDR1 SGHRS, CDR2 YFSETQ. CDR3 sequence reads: CASRTGGSGNEQFF. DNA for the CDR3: TGCGCCAGCAGAACGGGAGGATCGGGCAATGAGCAGTTCTTC.

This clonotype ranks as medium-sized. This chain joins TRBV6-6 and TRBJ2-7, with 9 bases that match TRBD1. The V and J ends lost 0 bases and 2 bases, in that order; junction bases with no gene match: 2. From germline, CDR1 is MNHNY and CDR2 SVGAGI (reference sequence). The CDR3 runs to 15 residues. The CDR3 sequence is CASSYSGQGPYEQYF. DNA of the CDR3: TGTGCCAGCAGTTACTCGGGACAGGGTCCCTACGAGCAGTACTTC.

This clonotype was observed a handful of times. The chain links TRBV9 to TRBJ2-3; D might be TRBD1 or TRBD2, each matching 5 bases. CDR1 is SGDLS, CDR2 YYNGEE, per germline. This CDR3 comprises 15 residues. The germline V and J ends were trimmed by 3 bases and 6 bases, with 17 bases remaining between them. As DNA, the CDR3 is TGTGCCAGCAGCGCCCGGGACGGACTCCGGGATACGCAGTATTTT. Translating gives CASSARDGLRDTQYF.

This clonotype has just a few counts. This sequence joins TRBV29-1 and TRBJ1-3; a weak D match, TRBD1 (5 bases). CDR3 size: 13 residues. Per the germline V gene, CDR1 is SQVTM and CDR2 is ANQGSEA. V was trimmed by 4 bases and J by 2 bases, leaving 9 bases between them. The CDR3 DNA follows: TGCAGCGTTGTTCGGGGGGCTGGAAACACCATATATTTT. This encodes CSVVRGAGNTIYF.

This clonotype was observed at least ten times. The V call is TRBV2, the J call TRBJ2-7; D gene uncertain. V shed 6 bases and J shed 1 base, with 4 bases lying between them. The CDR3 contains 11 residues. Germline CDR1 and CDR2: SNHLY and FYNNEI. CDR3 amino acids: CASRISYEQYF. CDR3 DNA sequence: TGTGCCAGCAGGATATCCTACGAGCAGTACTTC.

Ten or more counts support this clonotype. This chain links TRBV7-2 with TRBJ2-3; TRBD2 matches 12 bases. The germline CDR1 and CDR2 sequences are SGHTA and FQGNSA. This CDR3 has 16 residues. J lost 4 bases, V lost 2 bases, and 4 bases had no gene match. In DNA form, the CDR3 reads TGTGCCAGCAGCTTACTAGCGGGGGGGCCGGCAGATACGCAGTATTTT. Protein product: CASSLLAGGPADTQYF.

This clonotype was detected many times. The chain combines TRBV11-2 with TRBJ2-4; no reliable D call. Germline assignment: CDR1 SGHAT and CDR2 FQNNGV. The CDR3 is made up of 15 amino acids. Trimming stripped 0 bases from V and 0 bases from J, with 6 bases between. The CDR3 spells CASSLDRLAKNIQYF. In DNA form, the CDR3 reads TGTGCCAGCAGCTTAGACAGGCTAGCCAAAAACATTCAGTACTTC.

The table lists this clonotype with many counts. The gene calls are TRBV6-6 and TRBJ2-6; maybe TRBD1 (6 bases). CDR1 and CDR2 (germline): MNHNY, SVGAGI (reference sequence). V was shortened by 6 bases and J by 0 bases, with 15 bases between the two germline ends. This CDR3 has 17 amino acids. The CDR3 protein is CASSPWDIFSGANVLTF. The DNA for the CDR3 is TGTGCCAGCAGCCCCTGGGACATCTTCTCTGGGGCCAACGTCCTGACTTTC.

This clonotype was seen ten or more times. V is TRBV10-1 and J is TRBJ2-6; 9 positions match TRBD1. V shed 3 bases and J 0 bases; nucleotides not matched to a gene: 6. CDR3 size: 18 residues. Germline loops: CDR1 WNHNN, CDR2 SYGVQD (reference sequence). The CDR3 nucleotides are TGCGCCAGCAGTGACCGGACAGGGGACAGCTCTGGGGCCAACGTCCTGACTTTC. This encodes CASSDRTGDSSGANVLTF.

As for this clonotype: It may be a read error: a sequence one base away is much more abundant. CDR3 coding DNA: TGTGCCAACAGCATTTTGACAAACACTGAAGCTTTCTTT. Protein product: CANSILTNTEAFF. The chain couples TRBV21-1 to TRBJ1-1. TRBV21-1 is shown as a pseudogene. CDR3 length equals 13 residues.

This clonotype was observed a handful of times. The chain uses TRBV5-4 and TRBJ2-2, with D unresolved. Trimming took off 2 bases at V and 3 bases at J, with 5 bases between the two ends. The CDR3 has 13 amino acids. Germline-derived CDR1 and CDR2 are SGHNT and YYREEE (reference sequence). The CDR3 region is CASSFPYTGELFF. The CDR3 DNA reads TGTGCCAGCAGCTTCCCCTACACCGGGGAGCTGTTTTTT.

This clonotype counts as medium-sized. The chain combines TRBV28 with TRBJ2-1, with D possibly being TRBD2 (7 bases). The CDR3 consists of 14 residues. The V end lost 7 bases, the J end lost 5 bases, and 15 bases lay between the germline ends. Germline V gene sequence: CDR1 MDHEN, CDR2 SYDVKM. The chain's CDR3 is CASKGGTKDNEQFF. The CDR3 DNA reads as TGTGCCAGCAAGGGGGGGACTAAGGACAATGAGCAGTTCTTC.

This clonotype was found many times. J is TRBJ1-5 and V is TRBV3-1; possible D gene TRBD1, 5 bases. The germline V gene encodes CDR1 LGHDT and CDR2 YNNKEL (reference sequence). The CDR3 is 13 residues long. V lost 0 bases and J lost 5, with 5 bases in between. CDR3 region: CASSQDRDQPQHF. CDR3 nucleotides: TGTGCCAGCAGCCAAGACAGGGATCAGCCCCAGCATTTT.

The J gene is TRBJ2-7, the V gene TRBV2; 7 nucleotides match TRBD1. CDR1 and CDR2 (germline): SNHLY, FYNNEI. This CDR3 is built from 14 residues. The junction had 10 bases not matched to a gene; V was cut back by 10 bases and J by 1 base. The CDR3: CATQSGTASYEQYF. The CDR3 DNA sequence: TGTGCCACCCAGTCCGGGACAGCATCCTACGAGCAGTACTTC.

The CDR3 region has the DNA TGCGCCAGCAGTCATTCTAGGGCGTACCAAGAGACCCAGTACTTC. This codes for CASSHSRAYQETQYF. The chain links TRBV23-1 to TRBJ2-5; no reliable D call. TRBV23-1 is identified as an open reading frame with a role that is uncertain. The CDR3 sequence is 15 residues long. Between the trimmed V and J ends, which lost 3 bases and 0 bases, there was a span of 11 bases.

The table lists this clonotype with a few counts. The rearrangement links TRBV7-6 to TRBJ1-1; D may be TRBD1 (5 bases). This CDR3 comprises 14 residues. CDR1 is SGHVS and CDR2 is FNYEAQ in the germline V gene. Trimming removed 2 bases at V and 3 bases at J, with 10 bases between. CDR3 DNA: TGTGCCAGCAGCTTACGGGCGGGGGACACTGAAGCTTTCTTT. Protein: CASSLRAGDTEAFF.

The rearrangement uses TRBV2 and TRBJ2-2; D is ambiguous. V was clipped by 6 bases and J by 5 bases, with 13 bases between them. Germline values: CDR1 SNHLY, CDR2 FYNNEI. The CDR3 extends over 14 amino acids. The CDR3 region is CASSPRANTGELFF. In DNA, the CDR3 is TGTGCCAGCAGCCCCCGGGCAAATACCGGGGAGCTGTTTTTT.

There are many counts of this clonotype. DNA of the CDR3: TGTGCCAGCAGATTTGGGACAGGGAGGAGCGAGCAGTACTTC. Translating it yields CASRFGTGRSEQYF. The V call is TRBV5-6, the J call TRBJ2-7; 9 nucleotides align to TRBD1. J gave up 6 bases and V 5 bases, and 9 bases lay outside the gene matches. This CDR3 contains 14 residues. Germline CDR1 SGHDT, CDR2 YYEEEE. The full variable domain, rest sourced from reference TRBV5-6 and TRBJ2-7, is DAGVTQSPTHLIKTRGQQVTLRCSPKSGHDTVSWYQQALGQGPQFIFQYYEEEERQRGNFPDRFSGHQFPNYSSELNVNALLLGDSALYLCASRFGTGRSEQYFGPGTRLTVT.

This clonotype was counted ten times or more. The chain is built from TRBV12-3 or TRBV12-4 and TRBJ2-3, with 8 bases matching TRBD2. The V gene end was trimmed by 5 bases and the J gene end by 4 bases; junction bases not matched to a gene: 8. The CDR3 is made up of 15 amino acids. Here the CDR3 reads CASSPTSARADTQYF. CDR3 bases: TGTGCCAGCAGTCCGACTAGCGCAAGGGCAGATACGCAGTATTTT.

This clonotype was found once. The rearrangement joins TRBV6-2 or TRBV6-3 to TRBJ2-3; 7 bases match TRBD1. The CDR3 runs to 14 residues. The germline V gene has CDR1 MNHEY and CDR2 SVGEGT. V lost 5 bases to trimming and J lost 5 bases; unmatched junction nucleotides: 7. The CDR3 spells CASSTRSGGDTQYF. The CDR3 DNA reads TGTGCCAGCAGTACCCGCTCAGGGGGAGATACGCAGTATTTT.

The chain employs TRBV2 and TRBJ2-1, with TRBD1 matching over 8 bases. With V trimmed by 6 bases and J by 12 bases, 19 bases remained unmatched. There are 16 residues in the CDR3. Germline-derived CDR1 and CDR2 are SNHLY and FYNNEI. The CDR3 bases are TGTGCCAGCAGCTTCCCGCGACAGGGGAACAATGAGGGGCAGTTCTTC. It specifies CASSFPRQGNNEGQFF.

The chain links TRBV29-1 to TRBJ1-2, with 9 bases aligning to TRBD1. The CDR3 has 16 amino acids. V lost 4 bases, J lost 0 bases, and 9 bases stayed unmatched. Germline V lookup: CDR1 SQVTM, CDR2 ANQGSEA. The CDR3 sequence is CSVVWDRASANYGYTF. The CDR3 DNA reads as TGCAGCGTTGTTTGGGACAGGGCCTCAGCTAACTATGGCTACACCTTC.

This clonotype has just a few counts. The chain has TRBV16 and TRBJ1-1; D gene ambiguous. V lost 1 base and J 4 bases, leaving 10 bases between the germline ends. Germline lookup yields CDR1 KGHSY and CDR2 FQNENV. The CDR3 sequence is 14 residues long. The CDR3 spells CASSQLASSTEAFF. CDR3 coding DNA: TGTGCCAGCAGCCAATTGGCCAGCTCCACTGAAGCTTTCTTT.

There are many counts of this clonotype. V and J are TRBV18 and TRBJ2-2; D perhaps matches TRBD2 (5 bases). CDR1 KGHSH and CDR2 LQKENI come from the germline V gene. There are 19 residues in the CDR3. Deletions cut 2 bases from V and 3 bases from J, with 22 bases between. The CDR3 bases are TGTGCCAGCTCACCAGGTGGACCCGCAGGCCCTAGCTACACCGGGGAGCTGTTTTTT. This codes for CASSPGGPAGPSYTGELFF.

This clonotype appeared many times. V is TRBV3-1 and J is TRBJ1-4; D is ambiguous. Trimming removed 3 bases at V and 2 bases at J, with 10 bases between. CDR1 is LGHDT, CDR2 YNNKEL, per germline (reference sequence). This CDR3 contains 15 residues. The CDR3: CASSHPRATNEKLFF. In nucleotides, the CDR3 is TGTGCCAGCAGCCATCCCAGAGCGACTAATGAAAAACTGTTTTTT.

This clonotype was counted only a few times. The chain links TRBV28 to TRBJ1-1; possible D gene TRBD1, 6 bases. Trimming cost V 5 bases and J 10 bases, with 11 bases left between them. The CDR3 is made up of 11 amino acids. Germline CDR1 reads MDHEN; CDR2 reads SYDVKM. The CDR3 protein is CASSHRDLAFF. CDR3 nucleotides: TGTGCCAGCAGTCACAGGGATTTAGCTTTCTTT.

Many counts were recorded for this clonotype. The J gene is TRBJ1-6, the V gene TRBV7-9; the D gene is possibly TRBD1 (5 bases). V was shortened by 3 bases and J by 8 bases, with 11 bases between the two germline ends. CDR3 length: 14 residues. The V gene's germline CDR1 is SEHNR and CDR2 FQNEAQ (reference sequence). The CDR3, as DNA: TGTGCCAGCAGCTTCAGGGAGAGCGATTCACCCCTCCACTTT. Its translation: CASSFRESDSPLHF.

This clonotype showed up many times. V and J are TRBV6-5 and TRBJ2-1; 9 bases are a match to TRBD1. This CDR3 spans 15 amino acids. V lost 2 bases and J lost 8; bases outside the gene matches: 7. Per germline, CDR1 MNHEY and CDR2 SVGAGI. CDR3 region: CASSYLGQGIDEQFF. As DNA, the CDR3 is TGTGCCAGCAGTTACCTTGGACAGGGGATTGATGAGCAGTTCTTC.